This TCR beta chain was captured in a study of T cells in Graves' hyperthyroidism and ophthalmopathy. The authors obtained PBMCs from roughly 10 ml of fresh peripheral blood. Amplification yielded TCR beta CDR3 regions, with RNA transcripts as the source. Primed by the HTBI set, a first-round RT-PCR was run on the TCR CDR3. A single record per CDR3 protein comes from TCRdb applying MiXCR to the multiplex PCR reads. The table records over 300,000 distinct CDR3 sequences, around 15% of them present only once. Ten or more counts support this clonotype. The sequencing sample was made of blood. The source is a woman aged 40 to 55 with Graves' ophthalmopathy.

The CDR3 region is CASSLFWAESYNSPLHF. The CDR3 coding sequence is TGTGCCAGCAGTTTATTTTGGGCGGAGTCCTATAATTCACCCCTCCACTTT. The V and J genes are TRBV27 and TRBJ1-6, with D hard to call. Trimming removed 1 base from V and 1 base from J, with 11 bases in between. The length of the CDR3 is 17 residues. Per the germline V gene, CDR1 is MNHEY and CDR2 is SMNVEV (reference sequence).